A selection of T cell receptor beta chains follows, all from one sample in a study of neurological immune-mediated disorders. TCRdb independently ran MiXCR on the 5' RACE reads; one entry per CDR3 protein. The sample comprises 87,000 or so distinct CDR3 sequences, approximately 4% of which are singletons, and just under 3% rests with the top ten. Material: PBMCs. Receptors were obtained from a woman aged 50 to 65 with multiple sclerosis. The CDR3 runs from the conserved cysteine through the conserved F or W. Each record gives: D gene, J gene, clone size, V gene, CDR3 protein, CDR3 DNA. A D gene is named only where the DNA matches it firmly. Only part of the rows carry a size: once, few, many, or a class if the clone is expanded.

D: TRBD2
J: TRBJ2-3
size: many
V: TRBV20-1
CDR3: CSARVGTSGADTQYF
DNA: TGCAGTGCTAGAGTAGGGACTAGCGGTGCAGATACGCAGTATTTT

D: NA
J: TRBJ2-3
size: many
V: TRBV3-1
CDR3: CASSQVSDTQYF
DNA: TGTGCCAGCAGCCAAGTTTCAGATACGCAGTATTTT

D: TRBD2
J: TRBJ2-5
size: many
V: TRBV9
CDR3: CASSVEPGGVVQYF
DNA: TGTGCCAGCAGCGTAGAACCGGGAGGGGTGGTCCAGTACTTC

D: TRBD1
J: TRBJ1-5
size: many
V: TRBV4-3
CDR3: CASSGTVGNQPQHF
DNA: TGCGCCAGCAGTGGGACAGTGGGCAATCAGCCCCAGCATTTT

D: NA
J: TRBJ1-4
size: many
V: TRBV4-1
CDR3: CASSQDRGQINEKLFF
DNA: TGCGCCAGCAGCCAAGATCGGGGCCAGATTAATGAAAAACTGTTTTTT

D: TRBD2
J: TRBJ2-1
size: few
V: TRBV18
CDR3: CASSSSGGANEQFF
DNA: TGTGCCAGCTCATCTAGCGGGGGGGCCAATGAGCAGTTCTTC

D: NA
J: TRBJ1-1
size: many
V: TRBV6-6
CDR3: CASSSDRRNTEAFF
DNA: TGTGCCAGCAGTTCCGACAGGAGGAACACTGAAGCTTTCTTT

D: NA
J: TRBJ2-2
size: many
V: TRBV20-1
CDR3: CSARLYTGTGELFF
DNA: TGCAGTGCTAGACTTTACACAGGAACCGGGGAGCTGTTTTTT

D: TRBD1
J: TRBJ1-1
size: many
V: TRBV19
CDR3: CASSIPTGGSEAFF
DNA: TGTGCCAGTAGTATACCAACAGGGGGCTCTGAAGCTTTCTTT

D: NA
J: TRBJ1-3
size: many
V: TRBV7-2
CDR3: CASRHRSGNTIYF
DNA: TGTGCCAGCAGGCACAGGTCTGGAAACACCATATATTTT

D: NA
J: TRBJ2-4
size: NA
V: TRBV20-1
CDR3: CSARSGGYLAKNIQYF
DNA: TGCAGTGCTAGATCCGGGGGCTATCTAGCCAAAAACATTCAGTACTTC

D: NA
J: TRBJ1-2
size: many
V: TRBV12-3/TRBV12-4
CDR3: CASRHNRKMNYGYTF
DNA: TGTGCCAGCAGGCACAACAGAAAAATGAACTATGGCTACACCTTC

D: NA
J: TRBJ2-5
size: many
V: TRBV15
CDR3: CATSRPEGETQYF
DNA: TGTGCCACCAGCAGACCCGAGGGGGAGACCCAGTACTTC

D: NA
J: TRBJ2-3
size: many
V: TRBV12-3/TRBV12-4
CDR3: CASRGGTSQGSDTQYF
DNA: TGTGCCAGCAGGGGCGGGACTTCCCAGGGCTCAGATACGCAGTATTTT

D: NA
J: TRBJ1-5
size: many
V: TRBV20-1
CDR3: CSAQDKSQHF
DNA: TGCAGTGCACAGGACAAGTCCCAGCATTTT

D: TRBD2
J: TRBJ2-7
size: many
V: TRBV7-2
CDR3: CASSLAGGPYDPYEQYF
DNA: TGTGCCAGCAGCCTAGCGGGGGGGCCTTACGACCCATACGAGCAGTACTTC

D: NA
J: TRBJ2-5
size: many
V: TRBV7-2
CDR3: CASSSQPRTLETQYF
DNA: TGTGCCAGCAGCTCCCAACCCAGGACTCTGGAGACCCAGTACTTC